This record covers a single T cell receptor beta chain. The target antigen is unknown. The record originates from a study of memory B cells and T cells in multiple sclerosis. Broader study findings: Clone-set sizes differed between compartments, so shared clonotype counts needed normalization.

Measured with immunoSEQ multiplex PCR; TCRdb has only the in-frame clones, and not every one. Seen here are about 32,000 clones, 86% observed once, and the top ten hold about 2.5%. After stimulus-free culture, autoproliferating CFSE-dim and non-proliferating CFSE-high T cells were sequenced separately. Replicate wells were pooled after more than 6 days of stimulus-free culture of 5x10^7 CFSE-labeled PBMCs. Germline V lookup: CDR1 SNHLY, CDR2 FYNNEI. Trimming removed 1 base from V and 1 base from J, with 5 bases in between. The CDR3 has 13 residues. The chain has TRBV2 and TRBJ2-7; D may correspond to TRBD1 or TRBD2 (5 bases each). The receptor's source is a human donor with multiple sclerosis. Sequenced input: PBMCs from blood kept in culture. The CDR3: CASSEGGSYEQYF. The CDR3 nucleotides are TGTGCCAGCAGTGAAGGGGGGTCCTACGAGCAGTACTTC.